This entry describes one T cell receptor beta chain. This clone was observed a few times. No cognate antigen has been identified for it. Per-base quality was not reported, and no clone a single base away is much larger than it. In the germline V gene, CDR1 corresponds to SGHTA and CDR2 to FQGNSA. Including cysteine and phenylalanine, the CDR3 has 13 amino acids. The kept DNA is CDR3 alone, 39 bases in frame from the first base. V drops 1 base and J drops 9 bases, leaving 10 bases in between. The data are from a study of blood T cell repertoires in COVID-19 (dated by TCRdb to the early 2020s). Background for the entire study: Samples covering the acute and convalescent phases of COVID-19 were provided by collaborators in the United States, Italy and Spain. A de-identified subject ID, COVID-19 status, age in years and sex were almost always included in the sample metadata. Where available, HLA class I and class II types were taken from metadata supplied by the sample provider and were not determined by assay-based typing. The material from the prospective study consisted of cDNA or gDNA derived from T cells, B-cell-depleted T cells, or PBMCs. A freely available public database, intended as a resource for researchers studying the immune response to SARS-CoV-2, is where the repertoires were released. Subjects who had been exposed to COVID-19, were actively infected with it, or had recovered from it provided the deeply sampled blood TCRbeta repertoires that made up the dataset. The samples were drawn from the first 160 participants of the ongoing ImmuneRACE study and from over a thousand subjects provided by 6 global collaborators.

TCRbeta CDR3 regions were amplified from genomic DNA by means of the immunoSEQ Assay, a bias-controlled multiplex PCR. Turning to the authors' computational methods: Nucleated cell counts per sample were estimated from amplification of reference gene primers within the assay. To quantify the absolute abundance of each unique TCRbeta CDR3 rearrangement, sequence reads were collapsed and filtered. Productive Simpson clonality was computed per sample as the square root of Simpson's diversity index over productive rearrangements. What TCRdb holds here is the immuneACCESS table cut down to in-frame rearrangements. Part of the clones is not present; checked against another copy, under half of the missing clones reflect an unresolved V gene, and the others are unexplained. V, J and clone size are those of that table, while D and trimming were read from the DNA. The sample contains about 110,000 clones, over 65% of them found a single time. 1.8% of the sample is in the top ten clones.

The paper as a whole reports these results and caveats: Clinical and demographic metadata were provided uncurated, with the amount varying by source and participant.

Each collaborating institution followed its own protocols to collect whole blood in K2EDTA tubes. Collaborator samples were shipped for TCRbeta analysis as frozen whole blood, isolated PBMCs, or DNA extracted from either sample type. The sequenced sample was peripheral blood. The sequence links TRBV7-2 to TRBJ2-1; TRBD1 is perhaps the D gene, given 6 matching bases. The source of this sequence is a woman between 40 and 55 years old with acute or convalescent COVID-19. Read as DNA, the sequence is TGTGCCAGCAGCTTAGTTAAAGGGGGTGAGCAGTTCTTC. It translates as CASSLVKGGEQFF.